This T cell receptor beta chain was captured by sequencing in a study of blood T cell repertoires in COVID-19. At the level of the study: PBMCs, B-cell-depleted T cells, or T cells were the source of the cDNA or gDNA that made up the material.

During active infection, Seattle patients enrolled and were then monitored through disease. The CDR3 sequence is 16 residues long. J lost 4 bases, V lost 1 base, and 4 bases had no gene match. Germline V gives CDR1 KGHDR, CDR2 SFDVKD. In the original analysis: Researchers report that nucleated cell counts were estimated from reference gene primer amplification. Clones were read by immunoSEQ multiplex PCR, and TCRdb kept only the in-frame ones, dropping some. For V, J and clone size, that table is used; D and trimming come from the DNA. Counted here are approximately 210,000 clones, just under 85% occurring once; the ten biggest clones make up approximately 0.9%.

Sequencing was done on a sample of peripheral blood. The V gene is TRBV24-1, the J gene TRBJ2-1; TRBD2 matches 9 bases. The receptor was derived from a man aged 55 to 70 with COVID-19, enrolled during active disease. The CDR3 region is CATSDFIAGVYNEQFF. In nucleotides, the CDR3 is TGTGCCACCAGTGATTTCATAGCGGGAGTTTACAATGAGCAGTTCTTC.